These 6 T cell receptor beta chains were sequenced from one sample in a study of T-cell reconstitution after alpha-beta-depleted transplantation in children (dated by TCRdb to 2015 to 2016). Per the publication, the treatment or condition label means: allogeneic hematopoietic cell transplantation with graft depleted of TCRalphabeta T cells and CD19 B cells. The library was generated by PCR. TCRdb lists the instrument as Illumina HiSeq 2500. To normalize quantification of the TCRbeta repertoire, the TCR libraries were built with molecular barcoding that relied on unique molecular identifiers. TCRdb passed the public sequencing reads through fastp at Q25 and MiXCR, retaining productive beta sequences. Duplicate CDR3 protein sequences are folded into a single record with the most common DNA and genes. For this sample there are approximately 240,000 distinct CDR3 sequences; 9.5% to 13% appear just once. The ten largest clonotypes hold 28% of the sample.

The sequences come from PBMCs, collected before TCRalphabeta/CD19-depleted stem cell transplant. The receptors were sampled from a child younger than two with acute myeloid leukemia, due to receive a stem cell transplant.

In this sample, this clonotype turned up many times. V gene TRBV20-1 combines with J gene TRBJ2-1; 9 positions agree with TRBD2. This CDR3 comprises 13 residues. CDR1 DFQATT and CDR2 SNEGSKA come from the germline V gene (reference sequence). Unmatched junction bases numbered 7, after V lost 4 bases and J lost 9 bases. CDR3 bases: TGCAGTGCTAAGGCGGGAGGGCCGTCTGAGCAGTTCTTC. It translates to CSAKAGGPSEQFF.

This clonotype was counted at least ten times. The chain recombines TRBV6-1 with TRBJ1-6; D ambiguous. The CDR3 has 15 residues. With 8 bases removed from V and 8 bases from J, the gap between germline ends came to 19 bases. Germline CDR1 MNHNS, CDR2 SASEGT. Written as DNA, the CDR3 is TGTGCCAGCTCTTTGGCCGTAAACCAGGATTCACCCCTCCACTTT. Protein sequence: CASSLAVNQDSPLHF.

Many counts were recorded for this clonotype. The chain combines TRBV29-1 with TRBJ2-1, with 7 bases that match TRBD2. This CDR3 spans 15 amino acids. V lost 4 bases and J lost 0; bases outside the gene matches: 6. The germline V gene has CDR1 SQVTM and CDR2 ANQGSEA. The CDR3 loop is CSVGSLAASYNEQFF. The CDR3 DNA reads as TGCAGCGTTGGCTCCCTAGCGGCCTCCTACAATGAGCAGTTCTTC.

This clonotype was observed at least ten times. The chain couples TRBV4-2 to TRBJ1-5, with 7 nucleotides matching TRBD1. V shed 4 bases and J 9 bases; nucleotides not matched to a gene: 15. CDR1 and CDR2 (germline): LGHNA, YNFKEQ. The CDR3 is 16 residues long. The CDR3 spells CASSPGFDRVLGPQHF. For the CDR3, the DNA is TGTGCCAGCAGCCCGGGTTTCGACAGGGTCTTAGGGCCCCAGCATTTT.

This clonotype appeared many times. The chain employs TRBV29-1 and TRBJ2-5; 9 bases are shared with TRBD2. The junction had 11 bases not matched to a gene; V was cut back by 4 bases and J by 5 bases. Germline V CDR1 and CDR2: SQVTM, ANQGSEA. This CDR3 has 15 residues. CDR3 protein: CSVVGIAGEVETQYF. CDR3 in DNA: TGCAGCGTTGTTGGGATAGCGGGAGAGGTGGAGACCCAGTACTTC.

There are a few counts of this clonotype. J is TRBJ2-3 and V is TRBV12-3 or TRBV12-4; D possibly corresponds to TRBD2 (6 bases). The CDR3 extends over 14 amino acids. V was clipped by 3 bases and J by 4 bases, with 11 bases between them. CDR3: CASSFGGVADTQYF. CDR3 nucleotide sequence: TGTGCCAGCAGTTTCGGGGGAGTAGCAGATACGCAGTATTTT.